The source of this TCR beta chain is a study of spatial heterogeneity in lung cancer. The CDR3 length is 16 residues. Trimming removed 3 bases from V and 2 bases from J, with 16 bases in between. Germline assignment: CDR1 MDHEN and CDR2 SYDVKM. This clonotype was counted ten times or more. Its specificity is not known. Specified time point: sample taken at primary tumor resection. Study-wide points: Mutation tallies in tumors tracked expanded intratumoral alpha and beta TCR counts.

Each TCR cDNA molecule bore a unique molecular identifier. TCRdb processed the 5' RACE reads anew with MiXCR; each CDR3 protein has one entry. Altogether tens of thousands of distinct CDR3 sequences are present, approximately 4.3% being singletons, with the ten largest covering more than 8.5%. Sample: lung tumor tissue, taken at surgery. J is TRBJ2-5 and V is TRBV28, with D possibly matching TRBD1 (6 bases). The TCR originated in a male donor with early-stage non-small cell lung cancer. The CDR3 bases are TGTGCCAGCAGTTTGGCTGGGGGCGGTAGTCAAGAGACCCAGTACTTC. Translated, it gives CASSLAGGGSQETQYF.